These 28 T cell receptor beta chains were sequenced from one sample in a study of blood T cell repertoires in COVID-19. Repertoires were generated with immunoSEQ multiplex PCR, while TCRdb's copy carries only in-frame clones and drops some. The sample includes about 200,000 clones, roughly four fifths of them seen just once. The material sequenced was PBMCs or T cells enriched from blood (not recorded which). These receptors originate from a man between 35 and 55 years old who had recovered from COVID-19.

The chain joins TRBV7-3 to TRBJ1-6; 7 nucleotides align to TRBD1. The germline CDR1 and CDR2 sequences are SGHTA and FQGTGA. CDR3 length: 14 residues. V lost 6 bases and J lost 7; bases outside the gene matches: 6. CDR3 sequence reads: CASSQTGRNSPLHF. For the CDR3, the DNA is TGTGCCAGCAGTCAGACAGGGAGGAATTCACCCCTCCACTTT.

The chain joins TRBV7-6 to TRBJ2-1; 16 bases fit TRBD2. Germline values: CDR1 SGHVS, CDR2 FNYEAQ. The CDR3 sequence is 15 residues long. Losses at the gene ends were 5 bases for V and 10 bases for J; bases not matched to a gene: 5. The CDR3 loop is CASSPGTSGREEQFF. The DNA for the CDR3 is TGTGCCAGCAGCCCCGGGACTAGCGGGAGGGAAGAGCAGTTCTTC.

The chain carries TRBV6-2 or TRBV6-3 and TRBJ2-7; 9 nucleotides align to TRBD1. The V and J ends lost 0 bases and 3 bases, in that order; junction bases with no gene match: 0. CDR1 is MNHEY and CDR2 is SVGEGT in the germline V gene. The CDR3 contains 14 residues. CDR3 DNA sequence: TGTGCCAGCAGTTACTCGACAGGGGGCTACGAGCAGTACGTC. Translating gives CASSYSTGGYEQYV.

The V call is TRBV5-4, the J call TRBJ2-1; 7 bases align to TRBD2. The CDR3 is made up of 16 amino acids. Germline loops: CDR1 SGHNT, CDR2 YYREEE (reference sequence). Trimming at V came to 4 bases and at J to 6 bases, leaving 13 bases not matched to a gene. Written as DNA, the CDR3 is TGTGCCAGCAGCCCCCCCAAGGTTGGCGGGAGCAATGAGCAGTTCTTC. Its translation is CASSPPKVGGSNEQFF.

The chain has TRBV7-6 and TRBJ1-4; D gene uncertain. Trimming cost V 3 bases and J 0 bases, with 11 bases left between them. Germline CDR1 SGHVS, CDR2 FNYEAQ. The CDR3 contains 16 residues. CDR3 nucleotide sequence: TGTGCCAGCAGCTTTGGTAGTTCTGCAACTAATGAAAAACTGTTTTTT. Translation: CASSFGSSATNEKLFF.

This chain connects TRBV13 to TRBJ1-4; the match to TRBD1 covers 10 bases. CDR1 and CDR2 from the germline V gene are PRHDT and FYEKMQ (reference sequence). With 5 bases clipped from V and 8 bases from J, the junction kept 5 bases outside the gene matches. The CDR3 consists of 14 residues. Here the CDR3 reads CASSRDRGGEKLFF. The CDR3 DNA follows: TGTGCCAGCAGCCGGGACAGGGGCGGGGAAAAACTGTTTTTT.

The CDR3 nucleotides read TGTGCCAGCAAACTACAGGGAAGGCAGACCCAGTACTTC. Translating gives CASKLQGRQTQYF. The V gene is TRBV6-5, the J gene TRBJ2-5; D perhaps matches TRBD1 (6 bases). V lost 7 bases to trimming and J lost 6 bases, with 15 bases between them. The CDR3 spans 13 residues. Germline V gene sequence: CDR1 MNHEY, CDR2 SVGAGI.

This clone was found once. The DNA of the CDR3 is TGTGCCAGCAGCTTATCAGGGCAGACCCAAGGAGAGACCCAGTACTTC. It is translated as CASSLSGQTQGETQYF. The rearrangement uses TRBV7-3 and TRBJ2-5; D possibly corresponds to TRBD1 (5 bases). The CDR3 is made up of 16 amino acids. Germline CDR1 and CDR2: SGHTA and FQGTGA. The V end was cut by 2 bases, the J end by 4 bases, with 17 bases between.

The rearrangement links TRBV7-9 to TRBJ2-2; weak D call: TRBD2 (6 bases). V was cut by 1 base and J by 3 bases, with 9 bases left in between. Germline V gene lookup returns CDR1 SEHNR and CDR2 FQNEAQ (reference sequence). This CDR3 region has 15 residues. The CDR3 here is CASSLGDWDTGELFF. CDR3 coding DNA: TGTGCCAGCAGCTTAGGGGACTGGGACACCGGGGAGCTGTTTTTT.

CDR3 residues: CASSFDRGQNTIYF. The CDR3 DNA sequence: TGTGCCAGCAGCTTCGACAGGGGGCAGAACACCATATATTTT. The chain uses TRBV7-2 and TRBJ1-3; 10 positions agree with TRBD1. The CDR3 covers 14 residues. The ends lost 3 bases at V and 7 bases at J; junction bases unmatched: 3. CDR1 and CDR2 (germline): SGHTA, FQGNSA.

The V call is TRBV7-9, the J call TRBJ1-1; a weak D match, TRBD1 (6 bases). The CDR3 covers 11 residues. V gave up 8 bases and J gave up 6 bases, with 10 bases separating them. Germline V gene sequence: CDR1 SEHNR, CDR2 FQNEAQ (reference sequence). CDR3 sequence: CASSRTAEAFF. For the CDR3, the DNA is TGTGCCAGCTCCCGGACAGCTGAAGCTTTCTTT.

The chain combines TRBV23-1 with TRBJ1-1; a possible D gene is TRBD1 (6 bases). TRBV23-1 is treated as an ORF (open reading frame) with a function not yet certain. V lost 4 bases, J lost 8 bases, and 11 bases lay in between. The CDR3 is made up of 12 amino acids. The CDR3 coding sequence is TGCGCCAGCAGTCGGGGACATGCAGAAGCTTTCTTT. Translating it yields CASSRGHAEAFF.

The table lists this clone with a few counts. The chain couples TRBV18 to TRBJ2-2; 8 bases fit TRBD1. The CDR3 has 13 residues. The germline V gene has CDR1 KGHSH and CDR2 LQKENI. Germline trimming cut 4 bases from V and 6 bases from J; bases unmatched to any gene: 1. CDR3 protein: CASSLTGAGELFF. CDR3 coding DNA: TGTGCCAGCTCACTGACAGGGGCCGGGGAGCTGTTTTTT.

V gene TRBV4-1 combines with J gene TRBJ1-1; TRBD1 might be the D (6 bases). The V gene lost 5 bases and the J gene lost 5 bases, with 18 bases spanning the gap. The germline V gene has CDR1 MGHRA and CDR2 YSYEKL. The length of the CDR3 is 15 residues. In DNA, the CDR3 is TGCGCCAGCAGCGCAAAACAGGGATCTTTTACTGAAGCTTTCTTT. Encoded protein: CASSAKQGSFTEAFF.

In its sample, this clone was seen once. Written as DNA, the CDR3 is TGTGCCAGCTCACCCGGACAGCTCAATGAAAAACTGTTTTTT. Translation gives CASSPGQLNEKLFF. The chain links TRBV18 to TRBJ1-4, with a weak D call TRBD1 (6 bases). Per germline, CDR1 KGHSH and CDR2 LQKENI. This CDR3 is 14 amino acids long. Trimming shortened V by 3 bases and J by 5 bases, and 10 bases separated the two germline ends. The variable domain in full, completed from reference TRBV18 and TRBJ1-4, reads NAGVMQNPRHLVRRRGQEARLRCSPMKGHSHVYWYRQLPEEGLKFMVYLQKENIIDESGMPKERFSAEFPKEGPSILRIQQVVRGDSAAYFCASSPGQLNEKLFFGSGTQLSVL.

This clone was detected once. V is TRBV18 and J is TRBJ1-5; no reliable D call. Germline loops: CDR1 KGHSH, CDR2 LQKENI. The CDR3 runs 14 residues. V gave up 2 bases and J gave up 1 base, with 6 bases separating them. The CDR3 region has the DNA TGTGCCAGCTCACCAGACACCAGCAATCAGCCCCAGCATTTT. This encodes CASSPDTSNQPQHF.

This clone showed up just once. The V gene is TRBV29-1, the J gene TRBJ1-1; D gene unclear. CDR1 is SQVTM and CDR2 is ANQGSEA in the germline V gene. The CDR3 covers 13 residues. Trimming took off 4 bases at V and 0 bases at J, with 9 bases between the two ends. The CDR3 protein is CSVVRIMNTEAFF. CDR3 DNA: TGCAGCGTTGTCAGAATAATGAACACTGAAGCTTTCTTT.

This sequence joins TRBV7-2 and TRBJ2-1, with 8 bases identical to TRBD2. V lost 5 bases, J lost 0 bases, and 9 bases stayed unmatched. This CDR3 comprises 17 residues. Germline V gives CDR1 SGHTA, CDR2 FQGNSA. CDR3 sequence reads: CASSRSGTRFSYNEQFF. In DNA, the CDR3 is TGTGCCAGCAGCCGTAGCGGGACTAGATTCTCCTACAATGAGCAGTTCTTC.

This sequence joins TRBV19 and TRBJ2-7; D unclear. This CDR3 has 15 residues. V was pared by 11 bases and J by 5 bases, with 25 bases between. The germline CDR1 and CDR2 sequences are LNHDA and SQIVND (reference sequence). CDR3 amino acids: CAATLGRVSRHEQYF. The CDR3 coding sequence is TGTGCCGCCACCCTCGGCCGGGTCTCACGCCACGAGCAGTACTTC.

Worth noting for this clone: An end of the junction does not agree with germline; a read error may underlie this. The rearrangement links TRBV7-7 to TRBJ2-5; 10 bases are a match to TRBD1. The CDR3 length is 16 residues. CDR1 SSHAT and CDR2 FNYEAQ come from the germline V gene (reference sequence). The DNA for the CDR3 is TGTGCTAGCAGCTTGGGGGGACAGGGGAACCAAGAGACCCAGTACTTC. This encodes CASSLGGQGNQETQYF.

The chain has TRBV10-3 and TRBJ1-3, with 9 bases lining up with TRBD1. Trimming removed 7 bases from V and 5 bases from J; junction bases left unmatched: 9. The germline V gene encodes CDR1 ENHRY and CDR2 SYGVKD. CDR3 length: 15 residues. CDR3 region: CAITEGQGLRNTIYF. In DNA form, the CDR3 reads TGTGCCATCACCGAAGGACAGGGGTTAAGAAACACCATATATTTT.

V and J are TRBV7-2 and TRBJ2-7, with 7 bases lining up with TRBD2. Germline V gives CDR1 SGHTA, CDR2 FQGNSA. The CDR3 spans 15 residues. Trimming removed 2 bases from V and 4 bases from J; junction bases left unmatched: 8. The chain's CDR3 is CASSLSTSRNYEQYF. In nucleotides, the CDR3 is TGTGCCAGCAGCTTATCGACTAGCAGGAATTACGAGCAGTACTTC.

The chain links TRBV11-2 to TRBJ2-1; D unclear. Deletions cut 1 base from V and 4 bases from J, with 5 bases between. CDR1 and CDR2 from the germline V gene are SGHAT and FQNNGV. The CDR3 is 13 residues long. The CDR3 sequence: CASSLGAYNEQFF. CDR3 coding DNA: TGTGCCAGCAGCTTAGGGGCTTACAATGAGCAGTTCTTC.

The chain is built from TRBV25-1 and TRBJ2-1; 9 bases agree with TRBD2. The CDR3 is 15 amino acids. V trimming: 3 bases; J trimming: 3 bases; junction bases outside the gene matches: 3. CDR1 is MGHDK and CDR2 is SYGVNS in the germline V gene. In DNA, the CDR3 is TGTGCCAGCAGTGACGCGGGAGGGCGCTACAATGAGCAGTTCTTC. This translates into CASSDAGGRYNEQFF.

The CDR3 sequence is CASSPGEGYTF. In DNA, the CDR3 is TGTGCCAGCAGCCCAGGGGAGGGCTACACCTTC. The chain uses TRBV5-6 and TRBJ1-2; D might be TRBD1 (6 bases). V shed 4 bases and J shed 8 bases, with 9 bases lying between them. The CDR3 consists of 11 residues. Germline V gives CDR1 SGHDT, CDR2 YYEEEE. Complete variable domain (other parts from reference TRBV5-6 and TRBJ1-2): DAGVTQSPTHLIKTRGQQVTLRCSPKSGHDTVSWYQQALGQGPQFIFQYYEEEERQRGNFPDRFSGHQFPNYSSELNVNALLLGDSALYLCASSPGEGYTFGSGTRLTVV.

The chain couples TRBV6-5 to TRBJ1-3, with TRBD1 matching 8 bases. Germline CDR1 is MNHEY and CDR2 is SVGAGI. Trimming removed 4 bases from V and 4 bases from J; junction bases left unmatched: 9. CDR3 length: 16 residues. For the CDR3, the DNA is TGTGCCAGCAGTTTAACAGGGGGTCCCATGGGAAACACCATATATTTT. Protein product: CASSLTGGPMGNTIYF.

This clone has only one observation. V usage is TRBV7-3 and J usage is TRBJ2-3; D is unresolved. The V end was cut by 2 bases, the J end by 5 bases, with 17 bases between. Germline lookup yields CDR1 SGHTA and CDR2 FQGTGA. This CDR3 is built from 16 residues. The CDR3 DNA follows: TGTGCCAGCAGCTTAGTAGAGACGGCGGTACGAGATACGCAGTATTTT. Amino acid sequence: CASSLVETAVRDTQYF.

The chain links TRBV28 to TRBJ2-7; the match to TRBD2 covers 7 bases. The junction had 12 bases not matched to a gene; V was cut back by 0 bases and J by 7 bases. There are 16 residues in the CDR3. Germline V lookup: CDR1 MDHEN, CDR2 SYDVKM. CDR3 region: CASSLWGGSGVREQYF. Here the CDR3 DNA reads TGTGCCAGCAGTTTATGGGGCGGGAGTGGGGTCCGGGAGCAGTACTTC.